This TCR beta chain was sequenced for a study of blood T cell repertoires in COVID-19. The germline gives CDR1 MNHNY, CDR2 SVGAGI (reference sequence). The CDR3 runs to 16 residues. The V end lost 7 bases, the J end lost 0 bases, and 16 bases lay between the germline ends. The protocol was immunoSEQ multiplex PCR, while the TCRdb copy is restricted to in-frame clones and leaves out a portion. The profile covers around 140,000 clones, with 82% appearing a single time and nearly 15% taken by the ten largest. The TCR originated in a human donor with acute or convalescent COVID-19. The donor label of this sample is uncertain. The sequenced material came from peripheral blood. The chain carries TRBV6-6 and TRBJ2-1, with D hard to call. CDR3 bases: TGTGCCAGCACCAAATCCGGGTCAACCTCCTACAATGAGCAGTTCTTC. Its protein product is CASTKSGSTSYNEQFF.